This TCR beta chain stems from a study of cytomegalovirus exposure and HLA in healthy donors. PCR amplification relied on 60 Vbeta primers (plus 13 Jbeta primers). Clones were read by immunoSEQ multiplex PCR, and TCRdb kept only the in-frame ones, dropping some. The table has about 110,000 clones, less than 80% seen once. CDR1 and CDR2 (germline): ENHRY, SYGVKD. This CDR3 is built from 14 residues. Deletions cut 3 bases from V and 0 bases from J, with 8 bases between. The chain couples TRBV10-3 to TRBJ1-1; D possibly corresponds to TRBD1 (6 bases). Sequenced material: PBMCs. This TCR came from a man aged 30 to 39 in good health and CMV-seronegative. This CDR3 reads CAISEGQLNTEAFF. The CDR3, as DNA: TGTGCCATCAGTGAAGGACAGTTGAACACTGAAGCTTTCTTT.